The present T cell receptor beta chain was sequenced within a study of blood T cells in healthy people across ages. Study information: T cells yielded about one barcoded beta molecule per two cells through template switching.

Caucasian individuals from Russia who were healthy and aged about 6 to 95 acted as donors. Isolated PBMCs totaled at least 6 million in each sample. CDR3 length: 15 residues. The germline V gene encodes CDR1 MDHEN and CDR2 SYDVKM. The V gene end was trimmed by 1 base and the J gene end by 4 bases; junction bases not matched to a gene: 5. Together with a sample-barcoded 5' primer, a J-beta primer mix was included in a second PCR lasting roughly 6 to 12 cycles. Per-sample output comprised a minimum of 3 million paired-end reads containing CDR3. TCRdb redid the calling of the 5' RACE reads with MiXCR, one entry per CDR3 protein. Of some 1,800,000 distinct CDR3 sequences listed, roughly two fifths are singletons.

This receptor was identified in a human donor in good health. Sequenced input: blood. The rearrangement uses TRBV28 and TRBJ2-7; 9 bases agree with TRBD1. CDR3 sequence reads: CASSLLQGAHYEQYF. The CDR3, as DNA: TGTGCCAGCAGTTTATTACAGGGGGCGCATTACGAGCAGTACTTC.